The clone carrying this T cell receptor beta chain was seen more than once but under ten times. Its antigen is currently unknown. This entry comes from a study of identical twins. Overall study findings and caveats: With abundant cord blood beta clonotypes, insertions were fewer; memory repertoires showed no such pattern.

Using its own MiXCR run on the 5' RACE reads, TCRdb lists one record per CDR3 protein. This sample has 470,000 or so distinct CDR3 sequences, with approximately 24% found just once. V was trimmed by 6 bases and J by 1 base, leaving 14 bases between them. CDR3 size: 15 residues. CDR1 and CDR2 (germline): WSHSY, SAAADI. These same records also appear under a second study, on T cells expressing NK-cell markers. As that report states: Whether the expanded NKG2C+ T cell clones recognized HCMV remained unclear.

Sequencing was done on a sample of CD4+ T cells sorted from blood. This chain joins TRBV10-2 and TRBJ2-3, with a weak D call TRBD2 (5 bases). The clonotype was recovered from a woman aged 18-35 years in good health. The CDR3 DNA is TGCGCCAGCAGACCGCGGGCATCTGGCACAGATACGCAGTATTTT. Its protein product is CASRPRASGTDTQYF.